Listed below are T cell receptor beta chains from one sample, sequenced in a study of cytomegalovirus exposure and HLA in healthy donors. TCRdb keeps only in-frame clones here, not all; method: immunoSEQ multiplex PCR. The sample contains over 150,000 clones, about 73% of which appear only once. Sequencing input: PBMCs. Every receptor here comes from a woman aged 50 to 60 in good health and CMV-seropositive. Both conserved end residues are part of each CDR3. The D gene is left open where the match is weak. Clone size is shown for a subset of rows, as once, few, many or a class of expanded clone.

17	once	TRBD2	TRBJ2-1	TRBV6-1	CASSEVASSGGLNEQFF	TGTGCCAGCAGTGAAGTGGCTTCTAGCGGGGGACTAAATGAGCAGTTCTTC
11	few	TRBD1	TRBJ2-5	TRBV12-5	CASGAGTGSYF	TGTGCTAGTGGGGCCGGGACAGGGTCCTACTTC
13	few	-	TRBJ2-7	TRBV10-3	CAIRIDSSYEQYF	TGTGCCATCAGAATTGACTCCTCCTACGAGCAGTACTTC
14	-	-	TRBJ1-2	TRBV4-1	CASSLTVNNYGYTF	TGCGCCAGCAGCCTTACAGTTAATAACTATGGCTACACCTTC
12	once	-	TRBJ2-7	TRBV7-9	CASSVSFYEQYF	TGTGCCAGCAGCGTCTCATTCTACGAGCAGTACTTC
14	-	-	TRBJ2-1	TRBV5-1	CASSLSRGNNEQFF	TGCGCCAGCAGCTTGTCCAGAGGAAACAATGAGCAGTTCTTC
14	few	TRBD1	TRBJ1-2	TRBV5-6	CASSLQGAKDGYTF	TGTGCCAGCAGCTTACAGGGGGCAAAGGACGGCTACACCTTC
12	-	-	TRBJ2-7	TRBV6-5	CASRDRTYEQYF	TGTGCCAGCAGGGACAGAACTTACGAGCAGTACTTC
15	-	TRBD1	TRBJ1-5	TRBV4-1	CASSQNGQGGQPQHF	TGCGCCAGCAGCCAAAACGGACAGGGAGGACAGCCCCAGCATTTT
17	-	TRBD1	TRBJ1-3	TRBV19	CASSIVSGTGAGNTIYF	TGTGCCAGTAGTATAGTCTCCGGGACAGGGGCTGGAAACACCATATATTTT
15	once	TRBD2	TRBJ2-7	TRBV5-1	CASSLDVGGVYEQYF	TGCGCCAGCAGCCTGGATGTGGGAGGGGTCTACGAGCAGTACTTC
12	-	-	TRBJ1-2	TRBV29-1	CSVGPGGYGYTF	TGCAGCGTTGGGCCCGGCGGCTATGGCTACACCTTC
14	-	-	TRBJ2-1	TRBV15	CATSPLRTVNEQFF	TGTGCCACCAGCCCCCTCCGAACGGTGAATGAGCAGTTCTTC
15	-	TRBD2	TRBJ2-7	TRBV6-1	CASSGGRGLSYEQYF	TGTGCCAGCAGTGGAGGGAGGGGCCTCTCCTACGAGCAGTACTTC
14	-	TRBD1	TRBJ1-3	TRBV7-9	CASSPQGSGNTIYF	TGTGCCAGCAGCCCACAGGGGTCTGGAAACACCATATATTTT
15	few	TRBD1	TRBJ1-2	TRBV9	CASSVDGTDNYGYTF	TGTGCCAGCAGCGTAGACGGGACAGATAACTATGGCTACACCTTC
14	once	-	TRBJ2-4	TRBV4-1	CASSPQTGKIVQYF	TGCGCCAGCAGCCCTCAGACAGGTAAAATCGTTCAGTACTTC
15	-	-	TRBJ1-5	TRBV19	CASYPLRGSNQPQHF	TGTGCCAGTTACCCCCTCCGGGGTAGCAATCAGCCCCAGCATTTT
16	few	TRBD1	TRBJ2-7	TRBV4-1	CASSHLTGGALAEQYF	TGCGCCAGCAGCCACTTAACAGGGGGCGCACTGGCCGAGCAGTACTTC
14	-	TRBD1	TRBJ1-1	TRBV30	CAWIYRGRKTEAFF	TGTGCCTGGATTTATAGGGGGCGAAAAACTGAAGCTTTCTTT
14	-	-	TRBJ1-2	TRBV5-6	CASSTLPGWDGYTF	TGTGCCAGCAGCACCCTACCGGGGTGGGATGGCTACACCTTC
15	-	TRBD1	TRBJ1-4	TRBV5-1	CASSLADRGNEKLFF	TGCGCCAGCAGCTTGGCGGACAGGGGTAATGAAAAACTGTTTTTT
15	few	-	TRBJ2-2	TRBV11-2	CASRAGTQNTGELFF	TGTGCCAGCAGAGCCGGGACACAGAACACCGGGGAGCTGTTTTTT
14	-	-	TRBJ1-1	TRBV6-1	CASSEDSLNTEAFF	TGTGCCAGCAGTGAGGACAGCTTGAACACTGAAGCTTTCTTT
16	-	-	TRBJ2-2	TRBV4-2	CASSQMIGANTGELFF	TGTGCCAGCAGCCAAATGATCGGGGCGAACACCGGGGAGCTGTTTTTT
15	-	-	TRBJ1-5	TRBV6-4	CASSPGPEGNQPQHF	TGTGCCAGCAGTCCTGGGCCGGAGGGGAATCAGCCCCAGCATTTT
14	few	TRBD2	TRBJ2-5	TRBV19	CASSAGLVQETQYF	TGTGCCAGTAGTGCGGGACTAGTCCAAGAGACCCAGTACTTC
16	-	-	TRBJ2-5	TRBV2	CASTPLGWERQETQYF	TGTGCCAGCACCCCCCTGGGCTGGGAGCGCCAAGAGACCCAGTACTTC
16	-	-	TRBJ1-1	TRBV10-3	CAISEFVSAMNTEAFF	TGTGCCATCAGTGAGTTTGTCAGCGCCATGAACACTGAAGCTTTCTTT
15	-	-	TRBJ2-1	TRBV5-1	CASSLAGALYNEQFF	TGCGCCAGCAGCTTGGCAGGGGCCCTCTACAATGAGCAGTTCTTC
12	-	TRBD1	TRBJ1-2	TRBV6-1	CASTGGNYGYTF	TGTGCCAGCACAGGGGGCAACTATGGCTACACCTTC
16	-	-	TRBJ2-1	TRBV7-6	CASSLGQSDSYNEQFF	TGTGCCAGCAGCTTAGGGCAGAGCGACTCCTACAATGAGCAGTTCTTC
11	-	TRBD1	TRBJ2-7	TRBV20-1	CSAEDRTEQYF	TGCAGTGCTGAGGACAGGACCGAGCAGTACTTC
14	-	TRBD2	TRBJ2-1	TRBV27	CASSGGEGRNEQFF	TGTGCCAGCTCCGGCGGGGAGGGTCGCAATGAGCAGTTCTTC
17	-	-	TRBJ2-3	TRBV27	CASSLSQGGAGVNTQYF	TGTGCCAGCAGTTTATCCCAGGGGGGAGCGGGGGTAAATACGCAGTATTTT
17	few	-	TRBJ2-3	TRBV5-5	CASSLDLAGASTDTQYF	TGTGCCAGCAGCTTGGATCTTGCGGGGGCTAGCACAGATACGCAGTATTTT
16	-	TRBD2	TRBJ2-3	TRBV6-5	CASSYSGTRITDTQYF	TGTGCCAGCAGTTACTCCGGGACTAGAATAACAGATACGCAGTATTTT
15	-	TRBD1	TRBJ1-1	TRBV28	CASSLGRGPNTEAFF	TGTGCCAGCAGTTTGGGCAGGGGGCCGAACACTGAAGCTTTCTTT
14	-	-	TRBJ1-4	TRBV30	CAWSPGGLTEKLFF	TGTGCCTGGAGCCCCGGGGGGTTGACGGAAAAACTGTTTTTT
15	-	TRBD1	TRBJ2-2	TRBV5-1	CASSPVDRGNGELFF	TGCGCCAGCAGTCCCGTGGACAGGGGAAACGGGGAGCTGTTTTTT
15	-	TRBD2	TRBJ2-1	TRBV7-9	CASSILAGGSNEQFF	TGTGCCAGCAGCATTCTAGCGGGGGGGTCTAATGAGCAGTTCTTC
15	few	TRBD2	TRBJ2-5	TRBV7-2	CASSLVPGRGETQYF	TGTGCCAGCAGCTTAGTTCCCGGGAGGGGGGAGACCCAGTACTTC
13	-	TRBD1	TRBJ1-2	TRBV15	CATSNRDSGGYTF	TGTGCCACCAGCAACCGGGACAGTGGGGGCTACACCTTC
16	-	-	TRBJ1-4	TRBV6-5	CASSYSGRGTNEKLFF	TGTGCCAGCAGTTACTCAGGGAGGGGCACTAATGAAAAACTGTTTTTT
15	-	TRBD1	TRBJ2-3	TRBV5-1	CASSRNRGGTDTQYF	TGCGCCAGCAGCAGGAACAGGGGGGGCACAGATACGCAGTATTTT
13	-	-	TRBJ2-5	TRBV7-8	CASSFRTAETQYF	TGTGCCAGCAGCTTCCGGACTGCGGAGACCCAGTACTTC
14	-	-	TRBJ1-2	TRBV6-5	CASSPTAGRSGYTF	TGTGCCAGCAGCCCCACCGCGGGGAGAAGTGGCTACACCTTC
15	-	TRBD1	TRBJ2-2	TRBV2	CASSGQGANTGELFF	TGTGCCAGCAGTGGGCAGGGGGCGAACACCGGGGAGCTGTTTTTT
12	-	-	TRBJ2-5	TRBV19	CASSSRGETQYF	TGTGCCAGTAGCTCCCGGGGTGAGACCCAGTACTTC
16	-	-	TRBJ1-6	TRBV9	CASSARDNSYNSPLHF	TGTGCCAGCAGCGCTAGGGACAACAGCTATAATTCACCCCTCCACTTT
20	-	TRBD1	TRBJ1-1	TRBV4-1	CASSTRYQIEGQGSLTEAFF	TGCGCCAGCAGCACCCGATACCAAATCGAAGGACAGGGATCGTTAACTGAAGCTTTCTTT
17	-	TRBD1	TRBJ1-5	TRBV5-8	CASSLSSGTGFNQPQHF	TGTGCCAGCAGCTTAAGTTCTGGGACAGGGTTTAATCAGCCCCAGCATTTT
15	-	-	TRBJ1-5	TRBV4-1	CASSSSRGSNQPQHF	TGTGCCAGCAGCTCCTCCCGGGGTAGCAATCAGCCCCAGCATTTT
12	once	-	TRBJ1-6	TRBV27	CASKGLNSPLHF	TGTGCCAGCAAGGGGTTAAATTCACCCCTCCACTTT
14	-	TRBD1	TRBJ1-6	TRBV2	CASSGDRGNSPLHF	TGTGCCAGCAGTGGGGACAGGGGGAATTCACCCCTCCACTTT
15	-	TRBD1	TRBJ2-2	TRBV5-4	CASSYPQGAGGELFF	TGTGCCAGCAGCTACCCCCAGGGGGCGGGCGGGGAGCTGTTTTTT